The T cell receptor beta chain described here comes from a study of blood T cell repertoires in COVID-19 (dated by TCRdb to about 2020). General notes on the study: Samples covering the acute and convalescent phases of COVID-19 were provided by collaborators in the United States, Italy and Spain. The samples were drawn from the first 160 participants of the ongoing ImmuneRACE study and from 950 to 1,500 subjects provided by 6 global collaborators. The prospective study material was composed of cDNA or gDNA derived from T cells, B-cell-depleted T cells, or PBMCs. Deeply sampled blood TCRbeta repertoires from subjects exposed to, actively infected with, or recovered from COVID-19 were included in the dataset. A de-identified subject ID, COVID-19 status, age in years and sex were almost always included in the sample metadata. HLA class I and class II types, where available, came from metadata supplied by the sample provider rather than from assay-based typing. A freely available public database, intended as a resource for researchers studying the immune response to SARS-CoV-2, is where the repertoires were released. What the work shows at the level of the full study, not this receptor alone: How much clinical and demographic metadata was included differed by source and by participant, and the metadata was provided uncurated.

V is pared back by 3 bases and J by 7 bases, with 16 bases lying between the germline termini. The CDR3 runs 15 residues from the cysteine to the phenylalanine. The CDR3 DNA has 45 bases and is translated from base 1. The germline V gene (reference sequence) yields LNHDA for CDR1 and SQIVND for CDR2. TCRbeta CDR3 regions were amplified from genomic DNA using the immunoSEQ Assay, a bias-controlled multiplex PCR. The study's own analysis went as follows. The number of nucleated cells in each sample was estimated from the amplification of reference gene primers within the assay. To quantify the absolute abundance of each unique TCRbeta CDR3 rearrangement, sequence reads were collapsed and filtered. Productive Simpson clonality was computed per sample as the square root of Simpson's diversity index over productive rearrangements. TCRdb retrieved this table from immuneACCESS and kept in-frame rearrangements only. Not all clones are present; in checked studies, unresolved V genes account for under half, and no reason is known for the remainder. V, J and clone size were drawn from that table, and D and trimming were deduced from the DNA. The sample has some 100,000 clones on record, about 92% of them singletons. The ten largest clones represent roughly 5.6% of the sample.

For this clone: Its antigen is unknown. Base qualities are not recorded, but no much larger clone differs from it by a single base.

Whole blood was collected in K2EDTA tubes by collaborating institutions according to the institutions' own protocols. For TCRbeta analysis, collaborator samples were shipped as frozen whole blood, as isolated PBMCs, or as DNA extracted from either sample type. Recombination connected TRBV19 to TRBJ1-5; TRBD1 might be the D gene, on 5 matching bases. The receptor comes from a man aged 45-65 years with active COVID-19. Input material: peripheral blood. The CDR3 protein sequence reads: CASSIGRVGEQPQHF. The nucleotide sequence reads TGTGCCAGTAGTATTGGGAGGGTGGGGGAACAGCCCCAGCATTTT.